The 25 T cell receptor beta chains in this list originate from one sample, sequenced in a study of cytomegalovirus exposure and HLA in healthy donors. Clones were read by immunoSEQ multiplex PCR, and TCRdb kept only the in-frame ones, dropping some. The top ten clones hold around 1.5% of a sample with 100,000 to 150,000 clones, roughly 90% of them seen once. Material for sequencing was PBMCs. The source of these receptors is a man aged 30 to 39 in good health and CMV-seronegative.

This chain uses TRBV5-1 with TRBJ2-2, with 12 bases that match TRBD2. Per the germline V gene, CDR1 is SGHRS and CDR2 is YFSETQ. Trimming cost V 0 bases and J 4 bases; bases outside gene matches: 4. The CDR3 totals 17 residues. CDR3 protein: CASSLALAGGSTGELFF. CDR3 DNA sequence: TGCGCCAGCAGCTTGGCCCTAGCGGGAGGGAGCACCGGGGAGCTGTTTTTT.

The CDR3 sequence is CASSFLGQDYGYTF. The CDR3 DNA reads TGTGCCAGCAGTTTTCTAGGACAGGACTATGGCTACACCTTC. V is TRBV27 and J is TRBJ1-2, with TRBD1 identical over 7 bases. Germline CDR1 and CDR2: MNHEY and SMNVEV (reference sequence). The trim removed 3 bases at V and 3 bases at J, leaving 4 bases unmatched. The CDR3 has 14 residues.

This clone was picked up many times. The J gene is TRBJ2-1, the V gene TRBV6-4; 11 bases are a match to TRBD2. The trim removed 2 bases at V and 4 bases at J, leaving 1 base unmatched. Germline loops: CDR1 MRHNA, CDR2 SNTAGT. The length of the CDR3 is 15 residues. Here the CDR3 DNA reads TGTGCCAGCAGTGACGGGACTAGCGGTTACAATGAGCAGTTCTTC. Its protein product is CASSDGTSGYNEQFF.

The gene calls are TRBV7-9 and TRBJ1-3; TRBD1 might be the D (5 bases). Trimming left V 10 bases short and J 0 bases short, with 22 bases between. Germline assignment: CDR1 SEHNR and CDR2 FQNEAQ (reference sequence). The CDR3 loop spans 17 amino acids. In DNA form, the CDR3 reads TGTGCCAACGTAGTATCAGGGCCCGGGAGCTCTGGAAACACCATATATTTT. Encoded protein: CANVVSGPGSSGNTIYF.

Here the CDR3 DNA reads TGTGCCAGCAGTTCACATAGGAGCCCTGAAGCTTTCTTT. Encoded protein: CASSSHRSPEAFF. This chain joins TRBV6-6 and TRBJ1-1; D gene unclear. CDR3 size: 13 residues. V lost 4 bases to trimming and J lost 6 bases, with 12 bases between them. The germline V gene has CDR1 MNHNY and CDR2 SVGAGI (reference sequence).

This chain uses TRBV6-5 with TRBJ2-5; D gene uncertain. Trimming shortened V by 4 bases and J by 9 bases, and 15 bases separated the two germline ends. The CDR3 consists of 13 residues. Germline CDR1 is MNHEY and CDR2 is SVGAGI. This CDR3 reads CASSWAPSWSQYF. The DNA for the CDR3 is TGTGCCAGCAGTTGGGCCCCCTCTTGGTCCCAGTACTTC.

The chain uses TRBV11-2 and TRBJ2-2; D may be TRBD2 (6 bases). The CDR3 length is 15 residues. CDR1 and CDR2 from the germline V gene are SGHAT and FQNNGV. V was cut by 1 base and J by 5 bases, with 11 bases left in between. This CDR3 is CASSLVTRGTGELFF. DNA of the CDR3: TGTGCCAGCAGCTTAGTTACCCGGGGGACCGGGGAGCTGTTTTTT.

The V and J genes are TRBV6-4 and TRBJ1-5, with TRBD1 matching 7 bases. CDR1 is MRHNA and CDR2 is SNTAGT in the germline V gene. V gave up 4 bases and J gave up 4 bases; unmatched junction bases: 1. The CDR3 has 13 residues. The CDR3: CASSAGGNQPQHF. DNA for the CDR3: TGTGCCAGCAGTGCAGGGGGTAATCAGCCCCAGCATTTT.

This clone was seen just once. The CDR3 region has the DNA TGTGCCAGCAGCTCCGGACTAGCGGGAAGCTCCTACGAGCAGTACTTC. It specifies CASSSGLAGSSYEQYF. This chain joins TRBV7-6 and TRBJ2-7, with TRBD2 matching 12 bases. V lost 4 bases, J lost 0 bases, and 4 bases stayed unmatched. Germline loops: CDR1 SGHVS, CDR2 FNYEAQ. The CDR3 covers 16 residues.

This chain connects TRBV29-1 to TRBJ1-2, with 11 bases aligning to TRBD1. Trimming took 4 bases from V and 5 from J; bases not matched to a gene: 6. Germline CDR1 SQVTM, CDR2 ANQGSEA. The CDR3 runs to 14 residues. Here the CDR3 DNA reads TGCAGCGTTGGGACAGGGGGCCTTTTTTATGGCTACACCTTC. This sequence encodes CSVGTGGLFYGYTF. Full variable domain (outside the CDR3, taken from reference TRBV29-1 and TRBJ1-2): SAVISQKPSRDICQRGTSLTIQCQVDSQVTMMFWYRQQPGQSLTLIATANQGSEATYESGFVIDKFPISRPNLTFSTLTVSNMSPEDSSIYLCSVGTGGLFYGYTFGSGTRLTVV.

V usage is TRBV19 and J usage is TRBJ1-2, with D perhaps TRBD1 (5 bases). Germline V gene lookup returns CDR1 LNHDA and CDR2 SQIVND (reference sequence). V shed 5 bases and J shed 6 bases, with 13 bases lying between them. The CDR3 totals 13 residues. This CDR3 is CASSPEGVDGYTF. DNA of the CDR3: TGTGCCAGTAGTCCCGAAGGGGTAGATGGCTACACCTTC.

The chain is built from TRBV5-4 and TRBJ2-1; 8 nucleotides match TRBD2. The V segment lost 4 bases and the J segment 7 bases; nucleotides outside the gene matches: 13. The CDR3 length is 16 residues. Germline-derived CDR1 and CDR2 are SGHNT and YYREEE (reference sequence). CDR3 sequence (DNA): TGTGCCAGCAGCCCCCCGGGACTAGAGTTAAGAAATGAGCAGTTCTTC. Protein: CASSPPGLELRNEQFF.

The rearrangement links TRBV7-2 to TRBJ1-2; the D is unclear. There are 16 residues in the CDR3. V was shortened by 4 bases and J by 0 bases, with 15 bases between the two germline ends. CDR1 and CDR2 from the germline V gene are SGHTA and FQGNSA. CDR3 bases: TGTGCCAGCAGCTCCGTAGGCGGCCGTACTAACTATGGCTACACCTTC. Translated: CASSSVGGRTNYGYTF.

V is TRBV12-5 and J is TRBJ1-3; TRBD1 agrees at 9 bases. There are 17 residues in the CDR3. The ends lost 6 bases at V and 4 bases at J; junction bases unmatched: 13. Germline values: CDR1 LGHNT, CDR2 FRNRAP. CDR3 in amino acids: CASGPLEQGAGGNTIYF. For the CDR3, the DNA is TGTGCTAGTGGCCCACTCGAACAGGGGGCTGGGGGAAACACCATATATTTT.

The V and J genes are TRBV6-1 and TRBJ1-2, with D possibly being TRBD1 (5 bases). V gave up 4 bases and J gave up 6 bases, with 15 bases separating them. CDR1 MNHNS and CDR2 SASEGT come from the germline V gene. The CDR3 covers 14 residues. As DNA, the CDR3 is TGTGCCAGCAGTGGCCAGGGAACCTCCGATGGCTACACCTTC. It specifies CASSGQGTSDGYTF.

The chain employs TRBV19 and TRBJ2-6; D not resolved. Germline V gives CDR1 LNHDA, CDR2 SQIVND (reference sequence). Trimming removed 0 bases at V and 10 bases at J, with 4 bases between. This CDR3 spans 12 amino acids. The CDR3 coding sequence is TGTGCCAGTAGTATAGATCAAAACGTCCTGACTTTC. Encoded protein: CASSIDQNVLTF.

This clone was detected only once. The rearrangement links TRBV5-1 to TRBJ2-5, with D uncertain. This CDR3 spans 16 amino acids. V gave up 0 bases and J gave up 1 base, with 13 bases separating them. Germline V gene sequence: CDR1 SGHRS, CDR2 YFSETQ. CDR3 sequence: CASSLDPKSAQETQYF. The CDR3, as DNA: TGCGCCAGCAGCTTGGACCCTAAGAGCGCCCAAGAGACCCAGTACTTC.

The CDR3 coding sequence is TGCAGCGTTAGGACAGGGTCGGATGGCTACACCTTC. As protein: CSVRTGSDGYTF. V usage is TRBV29-1 and J usage is TRBJ1-2; 8 bases fit TRBD1. V dropped 5 bases and J dropped 6; count of bases not matched to a gene: 5. The CDR3 is 12 residues long. Germline V gives CDR1 SQVTM, CDR2 ANQGSEA.

The chain carries TRBV27 and TRBJ1-2; 11 nucleotides align to TRBD1. The CDR3 is 19 amino acids. Looked up from germline, CDR1 is MNHEY and CDR2 is SMNVEV (reference sequence). J gave up 0 bases and V 4 bases, and 13 bases lay outside the gene matches. CDR3 sequence reads: CASSSFYLGQGETNYGYTF. The CDR3, as DNA: TGTGCCAGCAGTTCCTTCTATTTGGGACAGGGGGAGACTAACTATGGCTACACCTTC.

This chain connects TRBV5-1 to TRBJ1-1; 7 bases line up with TRBD1. With 0 bases clipped from V and 3 bases from J, the junction kept 5 bases outside the gene matches. The CDR3 contains 15 residues. Germline V gene data show CDR1 as SGHRS and CDR2 as YFSETQ. The DNA of the CDR3 is TGCGCCAGCAGCTTGGAAGGGGGCTCGGACACTGAAGCTTTCTTT. Protein: CASSLEGGSDTEAFF. The complete variable domain, with remaining parts taken from reference TRBV5-1 and TRBJ1-1, reads KAGVTQTPRYLIKTRGQQVTLSCSPISGHRSVSWYQQTPGQGLQFLFEYFSETQRNKGNFPGRFSGRQFSNSRSEMNVSTLELGDSALYLCASSLEGGSDTEAFFGQGTRLTVV.

The chain recombines TRBV28 with TRBJ1-5; no definite D call. This CDR3 has 12 amino acids. Germline lookup yields CDR1 MDHEN and CDR2 SYDVKM. Deletions cut 8 bases from V and 9 bases from J, with 14 bases between. The DNA of the CDR3 is TGTGCCAGCCGATCCGGTGTTAGGCCCCAGCATTTT. This sequence encodes CASRSGVRPQHF.

The chain uses TRBV27 and TRBJ2-6; D might be TRBD2 (5 bases). CDR3 size: 17 residues. CDR1 and CDR2 from the germline V gene are MNHEY and SMNVEV (reference sequence). Trimming took off 6 bases at V and 3 bases at J, with 18 bases between the two ends. CDR3 residues: CASSFLAGGSGANVLTF. CDR3 DNA sequence: TGTGCCAGCAGCTTCCTGGCGGGTGGAAGTGGGGCCAACGTCCTGACTTTC.

CDR3 sequence reads: CASSSDFNEQFF. As DNA, the CDR3 is TGCGCCAGCAGCTCGGACTTCAATGAGCAGTTCTTC. The chain recombines TRBV5-1 with TRBJ2-1, with D possibly matching TRBD2 (5 bases). Between the trimmed V and J ends, which lost 3 bases and 6 bases, there was a span of 7 bases. The V gene's germline CDR1 is SGHRS and CDR2 YFSETQ. The CDR3 runs 12 residues.

This clone was observed a handful of times. The chain links TRBV7-2 to TRBJ2-4, with 7 bases aligning to TRBD1. This CDR3 spans 17 amino acids. Germline CDR1 is SGHTA and CDR2 is FQGNSA. J was trimmed by 1 base and V by 4 bases; bases with no gene match: 10. CDR3: CASSSQQGLGAKNIQYF. CDR3 DNA: TGTGCCAGCAGCTCGCAACAGGGGTTGGGGGCCAAAAACATTCAGTACTTC.

The CDR3 spells CASSIVIPDSWWGYTF. The CDR3 DNA is TGTGCCAGTAGTATAGTTATACCGGACAGTTGGTGGGGCTACACCTTC. This chain connects TRBV19 to TRBJ1-2, with D perhaps matching TRBD1 (6 bases). Germline V gene data show CDR1 as LNHDA and CDR2 as SQIVND (reference sequence). V was trimmed by 1 base and J by 8 bases, leaving 20 bases between them. CDR3 length: 16 residues.